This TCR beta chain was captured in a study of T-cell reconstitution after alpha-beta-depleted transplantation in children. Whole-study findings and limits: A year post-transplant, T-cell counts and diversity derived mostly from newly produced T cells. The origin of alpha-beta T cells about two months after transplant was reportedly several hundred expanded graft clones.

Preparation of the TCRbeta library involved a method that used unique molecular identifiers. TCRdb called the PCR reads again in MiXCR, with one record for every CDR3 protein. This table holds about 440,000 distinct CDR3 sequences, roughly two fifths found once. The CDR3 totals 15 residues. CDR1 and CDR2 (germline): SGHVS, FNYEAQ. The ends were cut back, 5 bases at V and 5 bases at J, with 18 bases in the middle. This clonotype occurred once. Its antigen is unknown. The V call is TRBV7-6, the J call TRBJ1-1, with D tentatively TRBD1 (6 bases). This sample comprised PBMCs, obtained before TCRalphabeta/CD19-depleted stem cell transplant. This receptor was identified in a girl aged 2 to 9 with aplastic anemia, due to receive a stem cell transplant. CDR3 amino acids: CASSPQAGVRTEAFF. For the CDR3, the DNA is TGTGCCAGCAGCCCCCAGGCAGGGGTGAGGACTGAAGCTTTCTTT. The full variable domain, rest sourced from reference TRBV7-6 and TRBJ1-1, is GAGVSQSPRYKVTKRGQDVALRCDPISGHVSLYWYRQALGQGPEFLTYFNYEAQQDKSGLPNDRFSAERPEGSISTLTIQRTEQRDSAMYRCASSPQAGVRTEAFFGQGTRLTVV.